The 21 T cell receptor beta chains listed next were all sequenced from one sample in a study of cytomegalovirus exposure and HLA in healthy donors. Both 60 Vbeta primers and 13 Jbeta primers went into the PCR. The assay was immunoSEQ multiplex PCR, and TCRdb's table has in-frame clones only and misses some. The data contain roughly 130,000 clones, around 8.5% of them seen just once; the ten biggest clones take up about 5.5%. Sample: PBMCs. These receptors were obtained from a man aged 35 to 55 in good health and CMV-seronegative.

The chain employs TRBV2 and TRBJ2-6; maybe TRBD1 (6 bases). The CDR3 loop spans 14 amino acids. From germline, CDR1 is SNHLY and CDR2 FYNNEI. The V end was cut by 9 bases, the J end by 2 bases, with 11 bases between. The CDR3 DNA reads as TGTGCCAGTCGGACAGCGCCTGGGGCCAACGTCCTGACTTTC. This translates into CASRTAPGANVLTF.

This clone came up many times. V and J are TRBV6-1 and TRBJ2-2; D is possibly TRBD1 (6 bases). The CDR3 is 15 amino acids. V was cut by 3 bases and J by 0 bases, with 8 bases left in between. CDR1 MNHNS and CDR2 SASEGT come from the germline V gene. The DNA for the CDR3 is TGTGCCAGCAGTGAGGACAGCGCGAACACCGGGGAGCTGTTTTTT. Encoded protein: CASSEDSANTGELFF.

The chain has TRBV13 and TRBJ2-5; D is possibly TRBD2 (7 bases). The germline gives CDR1 PRHDT, CDR2 FYEKMQ (reference sequence). The CDR3 is 13 amino acids. Trimming took off 5 bases at V and 10 bases at J, with 17 bases between the two ends. The CDR3, as DNA: TGTGCCAGCAGCCGGCGGGGGCCCGTGGACCAGTACTTC. It encodes CASSRRGPVDQYF.

This clone has a handful of counts. The chain uses TRBV5-4 and TRBJ1-3; TRBD1 aligns across 12 bases. The V gene's germline CDR1 is SGHNT and CDR2 YYREEE (reference sequence). Germline trimming cut 4 bases from V and 14 bases from J; bases unmatched to any gene: 4. The CDR3 has 12 amino acids. Here the CDR3 DNA reads TGTGCCAGCAGCGGGGACAGGGGGCCGGTATATTTT. It codes for CASSGDRGPVYF.

This chain connects TRBV21-1 to TRBJ1-3; TRBD1 is the table's D call and was not checked against the DNA. TRBV21-1 constitutes a pseudogene. CDR3 length: 15 residues. The CDR3 DNA reads TGTGCCAGCAGGCGAGCTGACAGGGGTCAGAACACCATATATTTT. Its translation is CASRRADRGQNTIYF.

The chain employs TRBV15 and TRBJ1-6; D not certain. CDR3 length: 15 amino acids. V was cut by 0 bases and J by 5 bases, with 8 bases left in between. Germline V CDR1 and CDR2: LNHNV, YYDKDF (reference sequence). The CDR3 reads CATSRDPGNNSPLHF. The CDR3 DNA follows: TGTGCCACCAGCAGAGATCCGGGTAATAATTCACCCCTCCACTTT.

Many counts were recorded for this clone. The V gene is TRBV7-9, the J gene TRBJ2-1; D call uncertain. The CDR3 is made up of 15 amino acids. Trimming shortened V by 6 bases and J by 6 bases, and 18 bases separated the two germline ends. Germline V lookup: CDR1 SEHNR, CDR2 FQNEAQ (reference sequence). The CDR3 spells CASSQKVRLGNEQFF. In nucleotides, the CDR3 is TGTGCCAGCAGTCAGAAAGTCAGGCTGGGCAATGAGCAGTTCTTC.

The genes are TRBV11-2 and TRBJ1-2, with 11 bases identical to TRBD1. V lost 1 base to trimming and J lost 7 bases; unmatched junction nucleotides: 11. Germline V gene lookup returns CDR1 SGHAT and CDR2 FQNNGV. This CDR3 is 17 amino acids long. CDR3 nucleotides: TGTGCCAGCAGCTTAGGGTCTCCGGGACAGGGGGGGTTTGGCTACACCTTC. Its translation: CASSLGSPGQGGFGYTF.

This clone was counted ten times or more. The rearrangement joins TRBV2 to TRBJ2-5; 9 bases line up with TRBD2. V dropped 2 bases and J dropped 5; count of bases not matched to a gene: 6. The CDR3 length is 15 residues. Germline-derived CDR1 and CDR2 are SNHLY and FYNNEI. CDR3 sequence reads: CASSERRGGLETQYF. CDR3 in DNA: TGTGCCAGCAGTGAAAGGCGGGGGGGTTTGGAGACCCAGTACTTC.

This clone showed up just a few times. The V call is TRBV19, the J call TRBJ2-7, with 10 bases lining up with TRBD1. V gave up 3 bases and J gave up 1 base; unmatched junction bases: 3. Germline CDR1 is LNHDA and CDR2 is SQIVND (reference sequence). The CDR3 loop spans 15 amino acids. CDR3 sequence: CASSIGQGVSYEQYF. In DNA form, the CDR3 reads TGTGCCAGTAGTATCGGACAGGGGGTATCCTACGAGCAGTACTTC. Complete variable domain (other parts from reference TRBV19 and TRBJ2-7): DGGITQSPKYLFRKEGQNVTLSCEQNLNHDAMYWYRQDPGQGLRLIYYSQIVNDFQKGDIAEGYSVSREKKESFPLTVTSAQKNPTAFYLCASSIGQGVSYEQYFGPGTRLTVT.

This rearrangement joins TRBV5-1 to TRBJ1-4, with D perhaps TRBD1 (5 bases). V lost 0 bases and J lost 7, with 7 bases in between. The CDR3 has 13 residues. Germline CDR1 is SGHRS and CDR2 is YFSETQ. The CDR3 sequence: CASSLAGREKLFF. The CDR3 DNA follows: TGCGCCAGCAGCTTGGCAGGGCGTGAAAAACTGTTTTTT. The variable domain in full, completed from reference TRBV5-1 and TRBJ1-4, reads KAGVTQTPRYLIKTRGQQVTLSCSPISGHRSVSWYQQTPGQGLQFLFEYFSETQRNKGNFPGRFSGRQFSNSRSEMNVSTLELGDSALYLCASSLAGREKLFFGSGTQLSVL.

This clone came up a few times. V gene TRBV9 combines with J gene TRBJ1-1; D not resolved. Looked up from germline, CDR1 is SGDLS and CDR2 is YYNGEE. Trimming shortened V by 0 bases and J by 2 bases, and 5 bases separated the two germline ends. The CDR3 runs to 13 residues. CDR3 nucleotides: TGTGCCAGCAGCGTAGCCGGTAACACTGAAGCTTTCTTT. Protein sequence: CASSVAGNTEAFF.

Worth noting for this clone: Germline is not matched at one junction end, which may reflect a read error. This same CDR3 is encoded by further DNA sequences in the sample. The V call is TRBV6-5, the J call TRBJ2-3, with D possibly TRBD2 on 6 matching bases. This CDR3 contains 13 residues. Germline CDR1 reads MNHEY; CDR2 reads SVGAGI. DNA of the CDR3: TGTACCAGTGGAGGGCAGGACACAGATACGCAGTATTTC. Its translation is CTSGGQDTDTQYF.

This clone was found a few times. The rearrangement joins TRBV4-3 to TRBJ2-5; 7 bases align to TRBD2. Germline values: CDR1 LGHNA, CDR2 YSLEER. The CDR3 is 16 residues long. Trimming cost V 1 base and J 5 bases; bases outside gene matches: 10. The CDR3 nucleotides are TGCGCCAGCAGCCAAGGAGAGGCGGGGGTAGGGGAGACCCAGTACTTC. It yields the protein CASSQGEAGVGETQYF.

This chain uses TRBV7-9 with TRBJ1-2, with D maybe TRBD1 (5 bases). The CDR3 extends over 12 amino acids. Germline-derived CDR1 and CDR2 are SEHNR and FQNEAQ (reference sequence). The V and J ends lost 1 base and 6 bases respectively, with 6 bases between them. DNA of the CDR3: TGTGCCAGCAGCTTAGTAGGGGATGGCTACACCTTC. Encoded protein: CASSLVGDGYTF. Combining the CDR3 with reference TRBV7-9 and TRBJ1-2 gives the whole variable domain DTGVSQNPRHKITKRGQNVTFRCDPISEHNRLYWYRQTLGQGPEFLTYFQNEAQLEKSRLLSDRFSAERPKGSFSTLEIQRTEQGDSAMYLCASSLVGDGYTFGSGTRLTVV.

This clone was counted between two and nine times. The rearrangement links TRBV5-6 to TRBJ1-1; 9 nucleotides align to TRBD1. Germline values: CDR1 SGHDT, CDR2 YYEEEE. The CDR3 contains 16 residues. Trimming took 3 bases from V and 1 from J; bases not matched to a gene: 7. CDR3 sequence reads: CASSSGTGRSNTEAFF. The DNA of the CDR3 is TGTGCCAGCAGCTCCGGGACAGGGAGATCGAACACTGAAGCTTTCTTT.

In its sample, this clone was seen a few times. The chain is built from TRBV7-9 and TRBJ2-2, with a tentative D call TRBD1 (6 bases). CDR3 size: 15 residues. Trimming removed 8 bases at V and 3 bases at J, with 16 bases between. Germline lookup yields CDR1 SEHNR and CDR2 FQNEAQ (reference sequence). The DNA for the CDR3 is TGTGCCAGCCGTGGGGGCACCCCCGACACCGGGGAGCTGTTTTTT. This encodes CASRGGTPDTGELFF. Drawing the rest from reference TRBV7-9 and TRBJ2-2, the complete variable domain is DTGVSQNPRHKITKRGQNVTFRCDPISEHNRLYWYRQTLGQGPEFLTYFQNEAQLEKSRLLSDRFSAERPKGSFSTLEIQRTEQGDSAMYLCASRGGTPDTGELFFGEGSRLTVL.

The V call is TRBV18, the J call TRBJ2-7; the D gene is possibly TRBD2 (6 bases). Trimming shortened V by 2 bases and J by 4 bases, and 12 bases separated the two germline ends. The CDR3 extends over 14 amino acids. Germline V gene lookup returns CDR1 KGHSH and CDR2 LQKENI. CDR3 sequence: CASSPAGTPYEQYF. CDR3 in DNA: TGTGCCAGCTCACCAGCGGGGACGCCTTACGAGCAGTACTTC.

This clone was observed a handful of times. J is TRBJ2-5 and V is TRBV7-7; 7 bases map to TRBD1. The V segment lost 4 bases and the J segment 2 bases; nucleotides outside the gene matches: 4. The CDR3 is 14 amino acids. Germline values: CDR1 SSHAT, CDR2 FNYEAQ (reference sequence). In nucleotides, the CDR3 is TGTGCCAGCAGCTCACAGGGGTGGCAAGAGACCCAGTACTTC. It translates to CASSSQGWQETQYF.

This clone was observed a handful of times. The V and J genes are TRBV7-9 and TRBJ2-1; TRBD2 agrees at 8 bases. This CDR3 has 12 residues. J was trimmed by 15 bases and V by 4 bases; bases with no gene match: 8. The germline V gene encodes CDR1 SEHNR and CDR2 FQNEAQ (reference sequence). In DNA, the CDR3 is TGTGCCAGCAGCTCCCTCAGCGGGGGTCTGTTCTTC. It specifies CASSSLSGGLFF.

The chain uses TRBV9 and TRBJ2-7; 9 bases fit TRBD1. The junction had 9 bases not matched to a gene; V was cut back by 3 bases and J by 5 bases. The V gene's germline CDR1 is SGDLS and CDR2 YYNGEE. The CDR3 sequence is 15 residues long. CDR3 residues: CASSAYGTGMDEQYF. CDR3 nucleotide sequence: TGTGCCAGCAGCGCCTATGGGACAGGGATGGACGAGCAGTACTTC.